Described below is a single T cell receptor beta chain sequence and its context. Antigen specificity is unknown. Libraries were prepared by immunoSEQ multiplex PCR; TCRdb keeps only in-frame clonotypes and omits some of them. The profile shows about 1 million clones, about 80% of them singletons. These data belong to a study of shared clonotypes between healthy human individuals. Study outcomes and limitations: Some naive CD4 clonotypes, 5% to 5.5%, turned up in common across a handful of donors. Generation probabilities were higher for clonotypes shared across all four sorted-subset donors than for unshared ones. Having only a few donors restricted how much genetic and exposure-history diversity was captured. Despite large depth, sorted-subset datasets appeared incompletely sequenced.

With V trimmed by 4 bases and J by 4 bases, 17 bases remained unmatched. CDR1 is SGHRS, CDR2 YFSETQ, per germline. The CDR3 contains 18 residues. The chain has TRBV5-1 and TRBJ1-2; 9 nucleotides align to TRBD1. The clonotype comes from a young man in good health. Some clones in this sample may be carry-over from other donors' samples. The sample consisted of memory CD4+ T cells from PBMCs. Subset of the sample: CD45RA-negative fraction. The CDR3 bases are TGCGCCAGCAGCGTGTTGCCCAGACAGGGGGACAAGAGCTATGGCTACACCTTC. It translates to CASSVLPRQGDKSYGYTF.